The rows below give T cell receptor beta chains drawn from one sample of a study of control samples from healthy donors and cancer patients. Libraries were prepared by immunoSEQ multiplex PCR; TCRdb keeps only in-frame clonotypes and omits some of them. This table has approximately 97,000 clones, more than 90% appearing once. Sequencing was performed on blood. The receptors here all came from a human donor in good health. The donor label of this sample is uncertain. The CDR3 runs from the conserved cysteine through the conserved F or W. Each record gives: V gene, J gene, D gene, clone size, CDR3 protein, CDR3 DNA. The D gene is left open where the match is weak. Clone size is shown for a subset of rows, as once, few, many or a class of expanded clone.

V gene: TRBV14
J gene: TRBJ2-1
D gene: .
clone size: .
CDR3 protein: CASSLRPNEQFF
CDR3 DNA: TGTGCCAGCAGCCTTCGACCTAATGAGCAGTTCTTC

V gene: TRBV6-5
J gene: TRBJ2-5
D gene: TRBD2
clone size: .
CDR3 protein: CASGEGETQYF
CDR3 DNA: TGTGCCAGCGGGGAGGGAGAGACCCAGTACTTC

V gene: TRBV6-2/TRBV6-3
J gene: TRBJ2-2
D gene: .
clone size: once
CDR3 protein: CASSYSESGELFF
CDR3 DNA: TGTGCCAGCAGTTACTCGGAGTCCGGGGAGCTGTTTTTT

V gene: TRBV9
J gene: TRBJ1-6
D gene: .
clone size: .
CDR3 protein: CASSVAGTDHSPLHF
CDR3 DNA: TGTGCCAGCAGCGTAGCCGGGACGGATCATTCACCCCTCCACTTT

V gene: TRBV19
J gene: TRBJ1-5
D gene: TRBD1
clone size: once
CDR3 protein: CASSIGTGGNQPQHF
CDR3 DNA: TGTGCCAGTAGTATAGGGACAGGGGGCAATCAGCCCCAGCATTTT

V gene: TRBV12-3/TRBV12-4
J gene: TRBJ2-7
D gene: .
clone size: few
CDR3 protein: CASSLVRGNEQYF
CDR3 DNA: TGTGCCAGCAGTTTAGTTCGCGGGAACGAGCAGTACTTC

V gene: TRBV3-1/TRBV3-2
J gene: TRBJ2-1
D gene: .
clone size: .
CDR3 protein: CASSHFRSGSYNEQFF
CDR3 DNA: TGTGCCAGCAGCCACTTTAGGAGCGGTTCCTACAATGAGCAGTTCTTC

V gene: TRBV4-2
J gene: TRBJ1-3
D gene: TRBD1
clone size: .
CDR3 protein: CASSSRDSSGNTIYF
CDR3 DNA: TGTGCCAGCAGCTCCCGGGACAGCTCTGGAAACACCATATATTTT

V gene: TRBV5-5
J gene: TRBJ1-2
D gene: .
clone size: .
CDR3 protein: CASSLGFGGPDYGYTF
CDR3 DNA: TGTGCCAGCAGCTTGGGGTTCGGGGGGCCGGACTATGGCTACACCTTC

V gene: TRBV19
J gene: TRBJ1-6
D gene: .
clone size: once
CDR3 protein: CASSRRVGAENSPLHF
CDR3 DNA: TGTGCCAGTAGTAGGAGGGTCGGAGCAGAGAATTCACCCCTCCACTTT

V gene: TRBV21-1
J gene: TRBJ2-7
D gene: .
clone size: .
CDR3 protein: CATGTPLSYEQYF
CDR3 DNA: TGTGCCACCGGGACACCGTTATCCTACGAGCAGTACTTC

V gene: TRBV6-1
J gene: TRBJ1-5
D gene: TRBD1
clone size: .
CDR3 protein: CASREGTGGRNQPQHF
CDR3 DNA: TGTGCCAGCAGGGAAGGGACAGGGGGCAGGAATCAGCCCCAGCATTTT

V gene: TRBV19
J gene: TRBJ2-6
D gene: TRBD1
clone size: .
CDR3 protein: CASSRGQATSGANVLTF
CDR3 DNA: TGTGCCAGTAGTAGAGGACAGGCGACCTCTGGGGCCAACGTCCTGACTTTC

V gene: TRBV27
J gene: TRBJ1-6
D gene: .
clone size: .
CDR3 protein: CASSLRGRGDSPLHF
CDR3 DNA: TGTGCCAGCAGTTTAAGGGGCAGGGGAGATTCACCCCTCCACTTT

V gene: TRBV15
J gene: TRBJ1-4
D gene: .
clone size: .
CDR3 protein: CATSREPATNEKLFF
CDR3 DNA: TGTGCCACCAGCAGAGAACCCGCAACTAATGAAAAACTGTTTTTT

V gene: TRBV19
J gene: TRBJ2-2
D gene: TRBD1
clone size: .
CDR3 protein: CASSDFLTGGYRTGELFF
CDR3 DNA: TGTGCCAGTAGCGACTTCTTGACAGGGGGCTATCGCACCGGGGAGCTGTTTTTT

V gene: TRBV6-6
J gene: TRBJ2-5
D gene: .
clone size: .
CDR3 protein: CASTREPLGRQVKETQYF
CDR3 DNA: TGTGCCAGCACTCGTGAACCTTTGGGGAGACAGGTGAAAGAGACCCAGTACTTC

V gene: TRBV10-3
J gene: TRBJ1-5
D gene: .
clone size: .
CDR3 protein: CATAQESNQPQHF
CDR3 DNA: TGTGCCACCGCCCAGGAGTCCAATCAGCCCCAGCATTTT

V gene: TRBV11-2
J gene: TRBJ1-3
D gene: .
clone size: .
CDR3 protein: CASRGRGTGNTIYF
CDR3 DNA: TGTGCCAGCAGGGGCAGGGGAACGGGAAACACCATATATTTT

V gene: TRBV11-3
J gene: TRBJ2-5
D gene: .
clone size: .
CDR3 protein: CASSLSGYETQYF
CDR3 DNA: TGTGCCAGCAGCTTATCAGGGTACGAGACCCAGTACTTC

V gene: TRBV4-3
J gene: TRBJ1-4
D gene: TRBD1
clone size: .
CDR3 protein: CASSQEIGGAKLFF
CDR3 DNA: TGCGCCAGCAGCCAAGAAATAGGGGGCGCAAAACTGTTTTTT

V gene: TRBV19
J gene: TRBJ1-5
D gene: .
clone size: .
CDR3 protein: CASSNDRTPPQHF
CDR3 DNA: TGTGCCAGTTCGAACGACAGGACACCACCCCAGCATTTT

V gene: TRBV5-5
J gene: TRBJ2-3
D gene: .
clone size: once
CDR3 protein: CASNTEGLATDTQYF
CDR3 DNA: TGTGCCAGCAACACGGAAGGACTCGCCACAGATACGCAGTATTTT

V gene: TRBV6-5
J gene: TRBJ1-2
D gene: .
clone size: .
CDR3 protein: CASKAPNYGYTF
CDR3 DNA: TGTGCCAGCAAAGCACCAAACTATGGCTACACCTTC

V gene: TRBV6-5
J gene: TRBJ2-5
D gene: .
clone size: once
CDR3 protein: CASNLGQETQYF
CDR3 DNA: TGTGCCAGCAATCTGGGGCAAGAGACCCAGTACTTC

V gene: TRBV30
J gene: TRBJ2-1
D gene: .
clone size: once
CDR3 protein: CAWRRGYNEQFF
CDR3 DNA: TGTGCTTGGAGACGGGGGTACAATGAGCAGTTCTTC

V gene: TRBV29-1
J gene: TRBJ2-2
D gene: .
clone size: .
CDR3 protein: CSVVGGTGNTGELFF
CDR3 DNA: TGCAGCGTTGTGGGGGGGACAGGGAACACCGGGGAGCTGTTTTTT

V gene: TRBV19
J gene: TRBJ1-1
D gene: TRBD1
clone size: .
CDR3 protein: CASSRSGTGFIRGHTEAFF
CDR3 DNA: TGTGCCAGTAGTAGGTCCGGGACAGGATTTATAAGAGGACACACTGAAGCTTTCTTT

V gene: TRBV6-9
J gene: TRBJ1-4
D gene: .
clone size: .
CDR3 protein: CASSFTLRDEKLFF
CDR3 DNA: TGTGCCAGCAGTTTTACCCTAAGGGATGAAAAACTGTTTTTT

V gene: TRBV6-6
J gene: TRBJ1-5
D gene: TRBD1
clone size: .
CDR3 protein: CASSGQGSNQPQHF
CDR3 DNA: TGTGCCAGCAGCGGACAGGGAAGCAATCAGCCCCAGCATTTT

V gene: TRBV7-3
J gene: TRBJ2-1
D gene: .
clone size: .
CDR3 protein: CASSRAGDGEQFF
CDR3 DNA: TGTGCCAGCAGCCGGGCCGGGGACGGTGAGCAGTTCTTC

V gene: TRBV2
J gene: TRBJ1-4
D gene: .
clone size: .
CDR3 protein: CASSAQGSEKLFF
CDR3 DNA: TGTGCCAGCAGTGCTCAGGGGAGCGAAAAACTGTTTTTT

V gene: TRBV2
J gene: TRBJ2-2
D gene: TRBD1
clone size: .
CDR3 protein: CASGTGGAGTGELFF
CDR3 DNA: TGTGCCAGCGGGACAGGGGGCGCCGGCACCGGGGAGCTGTTTTTT

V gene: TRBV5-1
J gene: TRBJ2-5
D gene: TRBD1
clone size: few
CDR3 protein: CASSLGSGTGGGETQYF
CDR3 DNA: TGCGCCAGCAGCTTGGGGTCCGGGACAGGGGGCGGAGAGACCCAGTACTTC

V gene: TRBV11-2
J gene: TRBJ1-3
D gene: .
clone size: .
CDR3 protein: CASSLSSGVRNTIYF
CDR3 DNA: TGTGCCAGCAGCTTATCCTCCGGGGTGCGAAACACCATATATTTT